The clone carrying this T cell receptor (beta chain) was detected only a few times. No antigen is known for it. The sample is drawn from a study of cytomegalovirus exposure and HLA in healthy donors. Whole-study findings and limits: Immune exposure data for these donors was limited to CMV serostatus. A few V segments could not be told apart, such as TRBV6-2 and TRBV6-3, and were left out. When analyzed later, the rates of TCR association showed variation by HLA locus, with DRB1 the most and HLA-C the fewest. In a later analysis, a genetic analysis reported fewer productive-TCR N-insertions in an Asian-associated ancestry cluster than the cohort average.

The J segment lost 11 bases and the V segment lost 3 bases, leaving 18 bases of the junction unmatched. Germline assignment: CDR1 LGHNA and CDR2 YNFKEQ. CDR3 length: 17 residues. Primers for the PCR totalled 60 Vbeta and 13 Jbeta. Sequencing used immunoSEQ multiplex PCR; TCRdb keeps in-frame clones, though not all of them. The sample shows roughly 190,000 clones, over 9.5% of them seen only once. The chain has TRBV4-2 and TRBJ1-1; 10 bases are shared with TRBD1. The sample comprised PBMCs. This receptor was identified in a man between 45 and 60 years old in good health and CMV-seropositive. CDR3 DNA sequence: TGTGCCAGCAGCCAGCCGGGACAGGGGCCTGGGGGTGGAATTGCTTTCTTT. It translates to CASSQPGQGPGGGIAFF.